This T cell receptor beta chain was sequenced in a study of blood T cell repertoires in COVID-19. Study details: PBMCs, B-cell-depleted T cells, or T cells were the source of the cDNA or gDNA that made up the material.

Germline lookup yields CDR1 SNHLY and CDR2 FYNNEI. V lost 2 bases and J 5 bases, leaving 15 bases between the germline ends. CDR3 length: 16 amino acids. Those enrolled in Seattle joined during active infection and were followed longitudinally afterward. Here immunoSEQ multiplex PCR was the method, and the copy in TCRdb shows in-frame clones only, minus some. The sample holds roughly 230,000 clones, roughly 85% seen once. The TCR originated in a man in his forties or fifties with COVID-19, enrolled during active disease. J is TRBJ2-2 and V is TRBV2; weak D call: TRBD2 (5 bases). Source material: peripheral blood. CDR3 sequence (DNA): TGTGCCAGCAGTGAATCGGATAGCGAAGAAACCGGGGAGCTGTTTTTT. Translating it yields CASSESDSEETGELFF. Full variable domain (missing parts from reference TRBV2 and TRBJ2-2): EPEVTQTPSHQVTQMGQEVILRCVPISNHLYFYWYRQILGQKVEFLVSFYNNEISEKSEIFDDQFSVERPDGSNFTLKIRSTKLEDSAMYFCASSESDSEETGELFFGEGSRLTVL.